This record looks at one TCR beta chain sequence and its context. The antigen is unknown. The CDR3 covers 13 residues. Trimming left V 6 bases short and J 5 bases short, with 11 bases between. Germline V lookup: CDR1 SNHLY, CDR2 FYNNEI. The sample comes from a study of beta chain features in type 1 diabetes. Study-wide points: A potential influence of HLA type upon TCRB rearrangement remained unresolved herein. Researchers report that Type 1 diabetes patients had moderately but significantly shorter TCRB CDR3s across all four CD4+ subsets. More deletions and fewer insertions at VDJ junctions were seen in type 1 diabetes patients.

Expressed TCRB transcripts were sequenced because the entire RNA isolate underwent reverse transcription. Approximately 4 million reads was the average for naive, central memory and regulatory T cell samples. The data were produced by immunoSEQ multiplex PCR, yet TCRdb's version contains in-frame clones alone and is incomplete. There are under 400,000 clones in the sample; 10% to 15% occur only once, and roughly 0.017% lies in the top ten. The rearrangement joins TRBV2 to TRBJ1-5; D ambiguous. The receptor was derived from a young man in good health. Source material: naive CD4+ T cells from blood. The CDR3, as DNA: TGTGCCAGCAGCGTCGGCGGTTATCAGCCCCAGCATTTT. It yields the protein CASSVGGYQPQHF.